The rows below give T cell receptor beta chains drawn from one sample of a study of vaccination and CD4 T cells after COVID-19. These receptors have no identified antigens. TCRdb re-called the PCR reads with MiXCR, one entry per CDR3 protein. Of tens of thousands of distinct CDR3 sequences in the sample, roughly 71% were seen once. The material sequenced was CD4+ T cells from blood, cultured in vitro, taken after SARS-CoV-2 vaccination. The source is a human donor who received a COVID-19 vaccine. Each CDR3 is given with its conserved first and last residue. The order of the fields is J gene, V gene, clone size, D gene, CDR3 length, CDR3 DNA, CDR3 protein. D genes are given only for firm matches. Size values are once, few and many counts, or a class for expanded clones, and some rows have none.

J: TRBJ2-5
V: TRBV18
size: .
D: .
length: 16
DNA: TGTGCCAGCTCACCCTCGTACAGCTCAACTCAAGAGACCCAGTACTTC
CDR3: CASSPSYSSTQETQYF

J: TRBJ2-1
V: TRBV20-1
size: medium-sized
D: TRBD2
length: 15
DNA: TGCAGTGCTAGAGGTGGGACTAGCGGCTACAATGAGCAGTTCTTC
CDR3: CSARGGTSGYNEQFF

J: TRBJ1-5
V: TRBV27
size: .
D: TRBD1
length: 14
DNA: TGTGCCAGCAGTTCCTCGACAGGGGTGCAGCCCCAGCATTTT
CDR3: CASSSSTGVQPQHF

J: TRBJ2-7
V: TRBV7-9
size: .
D: TRBD1
length: 12
DNA: TGTGCCACCAGAACAGGGGCTGGAGAGCAGTACTTC
CDR3: CATRTGAGEQYF

J: TRBJ1-2
V: TRBV30
size: .
D: TRBD1
length: 13
DNA: TGTGCCTGGTCCCTACAGGGGGCGGTTGGCTACACCTTC
CDR3: CAWSLQGAVGYTF

J: TRBJ1-2
V: TRBV24-1
size: .
D: TRBD1
length: 12
DNA: TGTGCCACCAGTGGACAGGGGCTGGGCTACACCTTC
CDR3: CATSGQGLGYTF

J: TRBJ2-7
V: TRBV6-4
size: few
D: .
length: 16
DNA: TGTGCCAGCAGTGACTCGGACTTCTTCAGTACGTACGAGCAGTACTTC
CDR3: CASSDSDFFSTYEQYF

J: TRBJ1-3
V: TRBV20-1
size: .
D: .
length: 12
DNA: TGCAGTGCTCAGGTGACTGGAAACACCATATATTTT
CDR3: CSAQVTGNTIYF

J: TRBJ2-3
V: TRBV6-1
size: .
D: TRBD2
length: 15
DNA: TGTGCCAGCAACGTACTAGCGGGGGTCGCAGATACGCAGTATTTT
CDR3: CASNVLAGVADTQYF

J: TRBJ1-2
V: TRBV6-5
size: few
D: .
length: 18
DNA: TGTGCCAGCAGTTACACGCTTTTGAAGGGACGGGTGAACTATGGCTACACCTTC
CDR3: CASSYTLLKGRVNYGYTF

J: TRBJ2-3
V: TRBV5-4
size: .
D: .
length: 15
DNA: TGTGCCAGCAGCTTCGAGAGGAGAGGCACAGATACGCAGTATTTT
CDR3: CASSFERRGTDTQYF

J: TRBJ1-5
V: TRBV30
size: few
D: .
length: 13
DNA: TGTGCCTGGAGCGAGGGGGGCGATCAGCCCCAGCATTTT
CDR3: CAWSEGGDQPQHF

J: TRBJ2-2
V: TRBV19
size: .
D: TRBD1
length: 15
DNA: TGTGCCAGTAGTACAACCGGGACAGGAACCGGGGAGCTGTTTTTT
CDR3: CASSTTGTGTGELFF

J: TRBJ1-2
V: TRBV30
size: .
D: .
length: 13
DNA: TGTGCCTGGAAAACAGAATCGAACTATGGCTACACCTTC
CDR3: CAWKTESNYGYTF

J: TRBJ2-1
V: TRBV12-3/TRBV12-4
size: .
D: .
length: 14
DNA: TGTGCCAGCAGTTTATTTGGCCGTTACAATGAGCAGTTCTTC
CDR3: CASSLFGRYNEQFF

J: TRBJ1-2
V: TRBV2
size: .
D: TRBD1
length: 13
DNA: TGTGCCAGCAGTGTGGACAGGGGAGCGGGCTACACCTTC
CDR3: CASSVDRGAGYTF

J: TRBJ1-2
V: TRBV2
size: .
D: .
length: 16
DNA: TGTGCCAGCAGTGAGGAATTTTTGGGGGCTAACTATGGCTACACCTTC
CDR3: CASSEEFLGANYGYTF

J: TRBJ2-3
V: TRBV19
size: .
D: TRBD1
length: 15
DNA: TGTGCCAGTAGTAAAGACAGGGGGCAGGGAGATACGCAGTATTTT
CDR3: CASSKDRGQGDTQYF

J: TRBJ1-3
V: TRBV7-9
size: .
D: .
length: 14
DNA: TGTGCCAGCAGCTTAGGTCTCGGAGGAAACACCATATATTTT
CDR3: CASSLGLGGNTIYF

J: TRBJ2-7
V: TRBV7-8
size: once
D: .
length: 17
DNA: TGTGCCAGCAGCTTAGCGGGTCTGTTAGGACAGTCATACGAGCAGTACTTC
CDR3: CASSLAGLLGQSYEQYF

J: TRBJ2-5
V: TRBV28
size: .
D: .
length: 14
DNA: TGTGCCAGCAGCTCCACAGGGAAGGGTGGGCCCCAGTACTTC
CDR3: CASSSTGKGGPQYF

J: TRBJ1-3
V: TRBV2
size: .
D: .
length: 13
DNA: TGTGCCAGCAGTGACCCCACCCGGGCCACCATATATTTT
CDR3: CASSDPTRATIYF

J: TRBJ1-5
V: TRBV7-9
size: few
D: .
length: 13
DNA: TGTGCCAGCAGCTCCTCTCCTTCTCAGCCCCAGCATTTT
CDR3: CASSSSPSQPQHF

J: TRBJ2-3
V: TRBV20-1
size: few
D: .
length: 15
DNA: TGCAGTGCTCCCCCCGCCGGGACTAGCACAGATACGCAGTATTTT
CDR3: CSAPPAGTSTDTQYF

J: TRBJ2-1
V: TRBV7-6
size: .
D: .
length: 15
DNA: TGTGCCAGCAGCGTCCCCGGCCGGGGCGCGGGTGAGCAGTTCTTC
CDR3: CASSVPGRGAGEQFF

J: TRBJ2-7
V: TRBV7-8
size: .
D: .
length: 13
DNA: TGTGCCAGCAGCGCCGGGCCAACCGACGGGCAGTACTTC
CDR3: CASSAGPTDGQYF

J: TRBJ2-7
V: TRBV20-1
size: .
D: .
length: 11
DNA: TGCAGTGCTATGAGGACTGCCGAGCAGTACTTC
CDR3: CSAMRTAEQYF

J: TRBJ2-7
V: TRBV6-1
size: .
D: TRBD2
length: 15
DNA: TGTGCCAGTCGATGGACTAGCGGCACCTCCTACGAGCAGTACTTC
CDR3: CASRWTSGTSYEQYF

J: TRBJ1-1
V: TRBV9
size: .
D: .
length: 13
DNA: TGTGCCAGCAGCGTAGTACCCCGGGCTGAAGCTTTCTTT
CDR3: CASSVVPRAEAFF